This TCR beta chain was sequenced in a study of technical replicates of blood from four donors. The V and J ends lost 3 bases and 5 bases respectively, with 25 bases between them. The CDR3 has 18 residues. Per germline, CDR1 MNHNS and CDR2 SASEGT. Method: immunoSEQ multiplex PCR; TCRdb's copy keeps in-frame clones and lacks some. The sample consists of tens of thousands of clones, around 93% of them appearing once. This clonotype originated in a human donor in good health. The sequencing input was T cells isolated from PBMCs. This chain connects TRBV6-1 to TRBJ2-5, with a tentative D call TRBD1 (6 bases). The CDR3: CASSDPSADSNLGETQYF. CDR3 DNA sequence: TGTGCCAGCAGTGATCCCTCGGCGGACAGCAACCTGGGGGAGACCCAGTACTTC.